The following is a T cell receptor beta chain sequence with its context. What it binds is unknown. The data are from a study of cytomegalovirus exposure and HLA in healthy donors. Study-level findings and limits: The only immune exposure information that was available was CMV serostatus.

The PCR contained 60 Vbeta and 13 Jbeta primers. As handled by the study authors: A follow-up analysis tallied 65 million to 80 million unique TCR beta chains, roughly 9.9 million shared. Clones were sequenced by immunoSEQ multiplex PCR, and TCRdb holds only the in-frame ones, with some missing. That table gives V, J and clone size, and the DNA gave D and trimming. The table includes 110,000 to 150,000 clones, less than 10% detected once. This CDR3 spans 15 amino acids. Trimming removed 6 bases from V and 4 bases from J; junction bases left unmatched: 7. Germline assignment: CDR1 SQVTM and CDR2 ANQGSEA.

The sample taken for sequencing was PBMCs. The sequence came from a man aged 50 to 59 in good health and CMV-seronegative. The V call is TRBV29-1, the J call TRBJ2-5; TRBD2 aligns across 14 bases. DNA for the CDR3: TGCAGCGTGGCTGGGACTAGCGGGAGTGCAGAGACCCAGTACTTC. Translation: CSVAGTSGSAETQYF.